This T cell receptor beta chain stems from a study of graft-versus-host responses after intestinal transplantation. Libraries were prepared by immunoSEQ multiplex PCR; TCRdb keeps only in-frame clonotypes and omits some of them. The data contain tens of thousands of clones, roughly nine tenths of them singletons. For this clone: Its antigen is undetermined.

The sequenced sample was unstimulated CD8+ T cells sorted from spleen or lymph node cells, obtained before intestinal transplant. This clonotype was sampled from a human donor who received an intestinal transplant.

The CDR3, as DNA: TGTGCCAGCAGCTTAGGGCCACAGGGGGCGATCTACAATGAGCAGTTCTTC. This sequence encodes CASSLGPQGAIYNEQFF. V gene TRBV7-6 combines with J gene TRBJ2-1, with 9 bases lining up with TRBD1. This CDR3 is built from 17 residues. The V segment lost 1 base and the J segment 3 bases; nucleotides outside the gene matches: 7. Germline V gene sequence: CDR1 SGHVS, CDR2 FNYEAQ.